This T cell receptor beta chain was retrieved from a study of CD8 T cells in Susac syndrome. The V end lost 4 bases, the J end lost 0 bases, and 10 bases lay between the germline ends. The germline V gene encodes CDR1 LNHDA and CDR2 SQIVND (reference sequence). The CDR3 has 15 residues. Random hexamers were used to reverse transcribe roughly 0.45 to 1 ug of RNA. TCRdb re-derived calls from the immunoSEQ multiplex PCR reads in MiXCR, one entry per CDR3 protein. The sample records 150,000 to 190,000 distinct CDR3 sequences, approximately 96% being singletons. The chain has TRBV19 and TRBJ1-5; D not resolved. The sequenced sample was CD4+ T cells from PBMCs. This TCR was sampled from a human donor with Susac syndrome. The CDR3 nucleotides are TGTGCCAGTAGTAGGTTGGTGAATAGCAATCAGCCCCAGCATTTT. Protein product: CASSRLVNSNQPQHF. The variable domain in full, with the rest retrieved from reference TRBV19 and TRBJ1-5, is DGGITQSPKYLFRKEGQNVTLSCEQNLNHDAMYWYRQDPGQGLRLIYYSQIVNDFQKGDIAEGYSVSREKKESFPLTVTSAQKNPTAFYLCASSRLVNSNQPQHFGDGTRLSIL.